The next 14 T cell receptor beta chains were all read from a single sample in a study of T cells in Graves' hyperthyroidism and ophthalmopathy. RNA transcripts gave rise to amplified TCR beta CDR3 regions. Using the HTBI primer set, a first-round RT-PCR was run on the TCR CDR3. TCRdb ran MiXCR on the multiplex PCR reads and lists one entry per CDR3 protein. The data contain 450,000 to 600,000 distinct CDR3 sequences, just under 20% of them singletons. Sequencing used blood. Receptors originate from a man aged 40-49 years with Graves' ophthalmopathy.

The rearrangement uses TRBV18 and TRBJ1-5; D gene unclear. The V gene's germline CDR1 is KGHSH and CDR2 LQKENI. The CDR3 spans 15 residues. V lost 3 bases to trimming and J lost 3 bases, with 12 bases between them. Here the CDR3 reads CASSPLAGINQPQHF. The CDR3 DNA is TGTGCCAGCTCACCGTTGGCAGGCATCAATCAGCCCCAGCATTTT.

The genes are TRBV7-2 and TRBJ2-4, with D perhaps matching TRBD1 or TRBD2 (5 bases each). V lost 4 bases and J lost 0, with 22 bases in between. This CDR3 has 19 amino acids. From germline, CDR1 is SGHTA and CDR2 FQGNSA. The CDR3 sequence is CASSSWAAAGGLAKNIQYF. As DNA, the CDR3 is TGTGCCAGCAGCTCATGGGCAGCAGCTGGGGGTTTAGCCAAAAACATTCAGTACTTC.

This chain links TRBV29-1 with TRBJ1-1, with a tentative D call TRBD1 (6 bases). The CDR3 consists of 12 residues. CDR1 is SQVTM and CDR2 is ANQGSEA in the germline V gene. Trimming pared 4 bases from V and 8 bases from J, leaving 14 bases between. CDR3 DNA sequence: TGCAGCGTTGCGGAACCGAGGGGGGAAGCTTTCTTT. As protein: CSVAEPRGEAFF. Full variable domain (missing parts from reference TRBV29-1 and TRBJ1-1): SAVISQKPSRDICQRGTSLTIQCQVDSQVTMMFWYRQQPGQSLTLIATANQGSEATYESGFVIDKFPISRPNLTFSTLTVSNMSPEDSSIYLCSVAEPRGEAFFGQGTRLTVV.

A single count supports this clonotype. This may stem from a read error, because a much larger clone lies one nucleotide away. J is TRBJ1-2 and V is TRBV10-3; D gene unclear. With 5 bases removed from V and 5 bases from J, the gap between germline ends came to 12 bases. This CDR3 comprises 13 residues. Germline V gene sequence: CDR1 ENHRY, CDR2 SYGVKD. CDR3 region: CAISYSEAYGYTF. The CDR3 DNA sequence: TGTGCCATCAGTTACTCGGAGGCGTATGGCTACACCTTC.

This clonotype was counted at least ten times. The chain employs TRBV28 and TRBJ1-2, with 8 bases aligning to TRBD1. The germline CDR1 and CDR2 sequences are MDHEN and SYDVKM. The V segment lost 4 bases and the J segment 7 bases; nucleotides outside the gene matches: 8. The CDR3 extends over 14 amino acids. The CDR3 region has the DNA TGTGCCAGCAGTTCCAACGGACAGGGCGGTGGCTACACCTTC. This encodes CASSSNGQGGGYTF.

This clonotype was seen only a few times. This chain joins TRBV5-4 and TRBJ2-1, with D perhaps TRBD1 or TRBD2 (5 bases each). The germline V gene has CDR1 SGHNT and CDR2 YYREEE (reference sequence). Trimming stripped 0 bases from V and 8 bases from J, with 9 bases between. The CDR3 runs 13 residues. Here the CDR3 DNA reads TGTGCCAGCAGCTTGGGGGGGTTCGATGAGCAGTTCTTC. The encoded protein is CASSLGGFDEQFF.

The V and J genes are TRBV7-2 and TRBJ2-3; 14 nucleotides match TRBD2. CDR1 and CDR2 (germline): SGHTA, FQGNSA. The V segment lost 3 bases and the J segment 1 base; nucleotides outside the gene matches: 3. This CDR3 comprises 17 residues. The CDR3 coding sequence is TGTGCCAGCAGCTTGTGGGGACTAGCGGGAGGCACAGATACGCAGTATTTT. As protein: CASSLWGLAGGTDTQYF.

The chain has TRBV18 and TRBJ1-1; no clear D. Germline V gives CDR1 KGHSH, CDR2 LQKENI. The V and J ends lost 1 base and 0 bases respectively, with 12 bases between them. The CDR3 contains 16 residues. The CDR3 reads CASSPRSTVMNTEAFF. DNA of the CDR3: TGTGCCAGCTCACCACGTTCTACAGTGATGAACACTGAAGCTTTCTTT.

This clonotype was found many times. J is TRBJ2-7 and V is TRBV7-2, with D possibly matching TRBD2 (6 bases). The CDR3 spans 15 residues. V shed 5 bases and J shed 0 bases, with 14 bases lying between them. In germline, CDR1 is SGHTA, CDR2 FQGNSA. The CDR3 spells CASSPLAGSSYEQYF. The CDR3 bases are TGTGCCAGCAGCCCCCTGGCGGGGAGCTCCTACGAGCAGTACTTC. The whole variable domain, filled in from reference TRBV7-2 and TRBJ2-7, reads GAGVSQSPSNKVTEKGKDVELRCDPISGHTALYWYRQSLGQGLEFLIYFQGNSAPDKSGLPSDRFSAERTGGSVSTLTIQRTQQEDSAVYLCASSPLAGSSYEQYFGPGTRLTVT.

This clonotype was found many times. This chain connects TRBV3-1 to TRBJ2-1; D remains unclear. CDR3 length: 14 residues. CDR1 is LGHDT and CDR2 is YNNKEL in the germline V gene (reference sequence). V lost 5 bases to trimming and J lost 7 bases, with 15 bases between them. The CDR3 sequence: CASSDQPLSNEQFF. The DNA of the CDR3 is TGTGCCAGCAGCGATCAACCCCTCTCTAATGAGCAGTTCTTC.

Note on this clonotype: Germline is not matched at one junction end, which may reflect a read error. The V call is TRBV7-3, the J call TRBJ2-1, with a possible D match to TRBD2 (5 bases). CDR1 is SGHTA, CDR2 FQGTGA, per germline. The CDR3 runs to 14 residues. CDR3 in amino acids: CASSLPGSYNEQCF. In nucleotides, the CDR3 is TGTGCCAGCAGCCTTCCGGGGTCCTACAATGAGCAGTGCTTC.

This clonotype was counted ten times or more. The rearrangement links TRBV9 to TRBJ2-1; D tentatively fits TRBD1 or TRBD2 (5 bases each). The CDR3 consists of 16 residues. The V end lost 3 bases, the J end lost 6 bases, and 19 bases lay between the germline ends. Germline CDR1 is SGDLS and CDR2 is YYNGEE. The CDR3 reads CASSANRRGQRNEQFF. In DNA, the CDR3 is TGTGCCAGCAGCGCCAACCGCCGGGGCCAACGCAATGAGCAGTTCTTC. Combining the CDR3 with reference TRBV9 and TRBJ2-1 gives the whole variable domain DSGVTQTPKHLITATGQRVTLRCSPRSGDLSVYWYQQSLDQGLQFLIQYYNGEERAKGNILERFSAQQFPDLHSELNLSSLELGDSALYFCASSANRRGQRNEQFFGPGTRLTVL.

The chain couples TRBV20-1 to TRBJ1-2; 9 bases map to TRBD1. The germline V gene encodes CDR1 DFQATT and CDR2 SNEGSKA (reference sequence). The V gene end was trimmed by 2 bases and the J gene end by 3 bases; junction bases not matched to a gene: 4. The CDR3 runs to 14 residues. CDR3 sequence: CSARNRDRDYGYTF. CDR3 sequence (DNA): TGCAGTGCTAGAAATAGGGACAGGGACTATGGCTACACCTTC.

Regarding this clonotype: Compared with germline, one end of the junction differs, possibly owing to a read error. The chain combines TRBV7-7 with TRBJ2-5; D call uncertain. The CDR3 has 15 residues. The V gene's germline CDR1 is SSHAT and CDR2 FNYEAQ (reference sequence). This CDR3 reads CASSFQPGSKETQYF. The CDR3 coding sequence is TGTGCTAGCAGCTTCCAACCCGGGTCCAAAGAGACCCAGTACTTC.